The TCR beta chain described here comes from a study of T-cell reconstitution after alpha-beta-depleted transplantation in children. Unique molecular identifiers featured in how the TCRbeta library was prepared. From the PCR reads, TCRdb called clonotypes with MiXCR, one entry per CDR3 protein. The sample carries roughly 670,000 distinct CDR3 sequences, 13% recorded once. Study observations and caveats: Newly generated T cells supplied most T-cell counts and diversity one year post-transplant. After transplant, high TCRbeta diversity at day 60 in some patients arose from surviving recipient T cells and thymic progenitors.

This clonotype came up a few times. Its matching antigen is unknown. CDR3 size: 13 residues. Between the trimmed V and J ends, which lost 3 bases and 4 bases, there was a span of 6 bases. Germline V gene lookup returns CDR1 LNHNV and CDR2 YYDKDF (reference sequence). The sequencing here drew on PBMCs, taken before TCRalphabeta/CD19-depleted stem cell transplant. This receptor was taken from a girl aged 2-9 years with congenital amegakaryocytic thrombocytopenia, due to receive a stem cell transplant. The chain has TRBV15 and TRBJ2-2; D uncertain. The CDR3 reads CATSSLSTGELFF. The CDR3 nucleotides read TGTGCCACCAGCAGTCTGTCCACCGGGGAGCTGTTTTTT.